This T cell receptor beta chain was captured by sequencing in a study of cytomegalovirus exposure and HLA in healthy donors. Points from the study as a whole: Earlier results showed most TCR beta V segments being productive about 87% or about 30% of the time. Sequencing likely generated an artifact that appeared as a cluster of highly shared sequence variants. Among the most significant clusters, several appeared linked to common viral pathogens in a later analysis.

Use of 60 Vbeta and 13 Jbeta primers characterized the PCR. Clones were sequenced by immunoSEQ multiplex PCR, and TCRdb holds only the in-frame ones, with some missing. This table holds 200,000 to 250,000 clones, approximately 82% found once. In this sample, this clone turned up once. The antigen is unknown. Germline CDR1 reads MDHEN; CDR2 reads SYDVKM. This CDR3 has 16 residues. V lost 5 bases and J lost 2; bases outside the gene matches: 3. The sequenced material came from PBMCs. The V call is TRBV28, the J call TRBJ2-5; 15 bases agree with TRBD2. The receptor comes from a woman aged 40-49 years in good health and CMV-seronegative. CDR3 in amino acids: CASSLGLAGGQETQYF. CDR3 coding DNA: TGTGCCAGCAGTCTGGGACTAGCGGGGGGACAAGAGACCCAGTACTTC. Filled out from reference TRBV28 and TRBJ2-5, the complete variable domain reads DVKVTQSSRYLVKRTGEKVFLECVQDMDHENMFWYRQDPGLGLRLIYFSYDVKMKEKGDIPEGYSVSREKKERFSLILESASTNQTSMYLCASSLGLAGGQETQYFGPGTRLLVL.